Each of the 27 T cell receptor beta chains below was sequenced from the same sample in a study of cytomegalovirus exposure and HLA in healthy donors. Amplification used 60 Vbeta primers and 13 Jbeta primers. TCRdb keeps only in-frame clones here, not all; method: immunoSEQ multiplex PCR. The table lists approximately 140,000 clones, around 75% of them singletons, with 1.5% to 2% in the top ten. Source material: PBMCs. The receptor source for this set is a woman in her late teens or twenties in good health and CMV-seronegative.

The gene calls are TRBV27 and TRBJ1-5; D is undetermined. The V gene's germline CDR1 is MNHEY and CDR2 SMNVEV (reference sequence). The germline V and J ends were trimmed by 4 bases and 7 bases, with 11 bases remaining between them. CDR3 length equals 13 residues. Written as DNA, the CDR3 is TGTGCCAGCAGTTACGCCCGCGGGCAGCCCCAGCATTTT. Translated: CASSYARGQPQHF.

This clone came up a few times. This chain connects TRBV6-1 to TRBJ1-2; D is unclear. The germline V and J ends were trimmed by 2 bases and 4 bases, with 11 bases remaining between them. Germline values: CDR1 MNHNS, CDR2 SASEGT. The CDR3 runs to 14 residues. The CDR3 bases are TGTGCCAGCAGTGAAACCCGGGAGCCCTATGGCTACACCTTC. As protein: CASSETREPYGYTF.

This sequence joins TRBV28 and TRBJ1-5; D perhaps matches TRBD1 (6 bases). CDR3 length: 15 amino acids. With 8 bases removed from V and 0 bases from J, the gap between germline ends came to 14 bases. Germline V gives CDR1 MDHEN, CDR2 SYDVKM. DNA of the CDR3: TGTGCCAGCTGGAGGACAGATCATAGCAATCAGCCCCAGCATTTT. Encoded protein: CASWRTDHSNQPQHF.

The chain is built from TRBV30 and TRBJ1-5; D unclear. V was clipped by 0 bases and J by 6 bases, with 9 bases between them. Germline V gene data show CDR1 as GTSNPN and CDR2 as SVGIG (reference sequence). The CDR3 contains 13 residues. The CDR3 DNA is TGTGCCTGGAGTGTAAGTGAGGGTCAGCCCCAGCATTTT. It codes for CAWSVSEGQPQHF.

CDR3 sequence reads: CAWSKPGQRTTEAFF. CDR3 sequence (DNA): TGTGCCTGGAGTAAACCGGGACAGCGCACCACTGAAGCTTTCTTT. The J gene is TRBJ1-1, the V gene TRBV30; 7 positions agree with TRBD1. V gave up 2 bases and J gave up 4 bases; unmatched junction bases: 10. In germline, CDR1 is GTSNPN, CDR2 SVGIG (reference sequence). The CDR3 runs 15 residues.

The chain employs TRBV19 and TRBJ2-3; D is perhaps TRBD2 (7 bases). The ends were cut back, 2 bases at V and 4 bases at J, with 10 bases in the middle. The CDR3 is 14 residues long. Germline V lookup: CDR1 LNHDA, CDR2 SQIVND (reference sequence). As DNA, the CDR3 is TGTGCCAGTAGTATACCGGGGGGCGCAGATACGCAGTATTTT. It specifies CASSIPGGADTQYF.

Only a few counts were recorded for this clone. V usage is TRBV18 and J usage is TRBJ2-1; 7 bases agree with TRBD2. Germline V lookup: CDR1 KGHSH, CDR2 LQKENI. The CDR3 has 13 residues. Trimming cost V 5 bases and J 8 bases; bases outside gene matches: 6. CDR3 protein: CASSSGGVDEQFF. The CDR3 DNA is TGTGCCAGCTCATCTGGGGGGGTCGATGAGCAGTTCTTC.

This clone was seen once. The chain is built from TRBV2 and TRBJ1-1, with 7 bases matching TRBD1. This CDR3 has 13 residues. Germline CDR1 and CDR2: SNHLY and FYNNEI. V lost 6 bases and J lost 7; bases outside the gene matches: 8. The CDR3 spells CASRGDRKGEAFF. The CDR3 region has the DNA TGTGCCAGCAGAGGGGACAGAAAAGGTGAAGCTTTCTTT.

The J gene is TRBJ2-5, the V gene TRBV15; TRBD2 matches at 15 bases. Germline assignment: CDR1 LNHNV and CDR2 YYDKDF (reference sequence). The CDR3 has 17 amino acids. Trimming cost V 2 bases and J 5 bases; bases outside gene matches: 6. The chain's CDR3 is CATSRSSGTSGRETQYF. The CDR3 DNA is TGTGCCACCAGCAGATCCTCTGGGACTAGCGGGAGGGAGACCCAGTACTTC. The variable domain in full, completed from reference TRBV15 and TRBJ2-5, reads DAMVIQNPRYQVTQFGKPVTLSCSQTLNHNVMYWYQQKSSQAPKLLFHYYDKDFNNEADTPDNFQSRRPNTSFCFLDIRSPGLGDTAMYLCATSRSSGTSGRETQYFGPGTRLLVL.

The rearrangement links TRBV10-3 to TRBJ1-1; D unclear. Per germline, CDR1 ENHRY and CDR2 SYGVKD. V lost 10 bases to trimming and J lost 4 bases, with 16 bases between them. The CDR3 loop spans 13 amino acids. CDR3 loop: CASGFGSGTEAFF. The CDR3 nucleotides read TGTGCCAGCGGATTCGGGAGCGGCACTGAAGCTTTCTTT.

The chain joins TRBV2 to TRBJ2-1, with 8 nucleotides matching TRBD1. Germline assignment: CDR1 SNHLY and CDR2 FYNNEI. The CDR3 extends over 15 amino acids. Germline trimming cut 6 bases from V and 1 base from J; bases unmatched to any gene: 5. The CDR3 nucleotides are TGTGCCAGCAGGGACCGACAGGGGTCCTACAATGAGCAGTTCTTC. It yields the protein CASRDRQGSYNEQFF.

V gene TRBV12-2 combines with J gene TRBJ1-3; the table's D gene call, TRBD1, was not cross checked with the DNA. TRBV12-2 is designated a pseudogene. The CDR3 has 17 residues. CDR3 nucleotide sequence: TGTGCAAGTCGTTCGGAGCCGGGACAGGGGTCTGGAAACACCATATATTTT. Translated: CASRSEPGQGSGNTIYF.

This clone was observed once. The rearrangement joins TRBV2 to TRBJ2-7, with D possibly matching TRBD1 (6 bases). Between the trimmed V and J ends, which lost 4 bases and 1 base, there was a span of 14 bases. Germline CDR1 is SNHLY and CDR2 is FYNNEI. The CDR3 totals 15 residues. The CDR3 DNA reads TGTGCCAGCAGTGTTGTGGACAGACCTTCCTACGAGCAGTACTTC. It codes for CASSVVDRPSYEQYF.

This rearrangement joins TRBV11-2 to TRBJ2-7, with D unresolved. Germline V gene sequence: CDR1 SGHAT, CDR2 FQNNGV. The germline V and J ends were trimmed by 5 bases and 2 bases, with 16 bases remaining between them. The CDR3 has 15 residues. CDR3 residues: CASSPYRHPTYEQYF. CDR3 bases: TGTGCCAGCAGCCCCTATAGACACCCTACCTACGAGCAGTACTTC.

CDR3 region: CASSPWGLYTQYF. CDR3 DNA: TGTGCCAGCAGCCCCTGGGGACTGTATACGCAGTATTTT. The V gene is TRBV5-6, the J gene TRBJ2-3, with a weak D call TRBD2 (6 bases). Germline CDR1 is SGHDT and CDR2 is YYEEEE. The CDR3 is 13 amino acids. V lost 4 bases and J 7 bases, leaving 13 bases between the germline ends.

In the case of this clone: Germline is not matched at one junction end, which may reflect a read error. CDR3: CATSRDYGRGGENSQYF. DNA of the CDR3: TGTGCCACCAGCAGAGATTATGGGCGGGGGGGAGAAAACAGTCAGTACTTC. The J gene is TRBJ2-4, the V gene TRBV15, with 9 bases matching TRBD2. The CDR3 is 17 amino acids. Germline assignment: CDR1 LNHNV and CDR2 YYDKDF (reference sequence).

This clone was counted between two and nine times. Compared with germline, one end of the junction differs, possibly owing to a read error. This chain connects TRBV7-9 to TRBJ2-5, with no clear D. The CDR3 contains 11 residues. Germline V gene sequence: CDR1 SEHNR, CDR2 FQNEAQ (reference sequence). For the CDR3, the DNA is TGTTCCAGCTCCATAGCCTGGTTGGTGTACTTC. Amino acid sequence: CSSSIAWLVYF.

This chain connects TRBV5-1 to TRBJ1-4; 7 bases agree with TRBD1. The CDR3 is 15 amino acids. With 4 bases clipped from V and 2 bases from J, the junction kept 5 bases outside the gene matches. Germline assignment: CDR1 SGHRS and CDR2 YFSETQ. In nucleotides, the CDR3 is TGCGCCAGCAGCCCGACAGGGATTACTAATGAAAAACTGTTTTTT. Its protein is CASSPTGITNEKLFF.

This chain joins TRBV5-5 and TRBJ1-6; TRBD1 aligns across 8 bases. Germline CDR1 reads SGHKS; CDR2 reads YYEKEE (reference sequence). This CDR3 contains 15 residues. Trimming at V came to 2 bases and at J to 5 bases, leaving 3 bases not matched to a gene. CDR3 nucleotides: TGTGCCAGCAGCTTTGGGGACAGGAATAATTCACCCCTCCACTTT. The encoded protein is CASSFGDRNNSPLHF.

This chain connects TRBV7-2 to TRBJ1-1; 7 positions match TRBD1. The germline V gene has CDR1 SGHTA and CDR2 FQGNSA. This CDR3 has 13 residues. J gave up 5 bases and V 4 bases, and 4 bases lay outside the gene matches. This CDR3 is CASSSGGGTEAFF. For the CDR3, the DNA is TGTGCCAGCAGCTCAGGGGGTGGAACTGAAGCTTTCTTT.

The V call is TRBV5-4, the J call TRBJ2-3, with D perhaps TRBD1 (5 bases). The CDR3 contains 14 residues. Trimming cost V 4 bases and J 6 bases, with 15 bases left between them. The germline V gene has CDR1 SGHNT and CDR2 YYREEE (reference sequence). The CDR3 DNA reads TGTGCCAGCAGCCTTCGACTCTACAGGGATACGCAGTATTTT. Its protein is CASSLRLYRDTQYF.

This clone was observed a handful of times. The chain has TRBV5-4 and TRBJ2-7; D is possibly TRBD2 (6 bases). Germline V gene lookup returns CDR1 SGHNT and CDR2 YYREEE (reference sequence). The CDR3 has 13 residues. V was trimmed by 1 base and J by 6 bases, leaving 11 bases between them. CDR3 residues: CASSLYRGSEQYF. The CDR3, as DNA: TGTGCCAGCAGCTTGTATCGGGGGTCCGAGCAGTACTTC.

V is TRBV4-1 and J is TRBJ1-6; possible D gene TRBD1, 6 bases. With 3 bases removed from V and 7 bases from J, the gap between germline ends came to 19 bases. CDR3 length equals 17 residues. Germline CDR1 and CDR2: MGHRA and YSYEKL. The chain's CDR3 is CASSHGTGSNLNSPLHF. In DNA, the CDR3 is TGCGCCAGCAGCCATGGTACAGGGAGCAACCTGAATTCACCCCTCCACTTT.

The chain couples TRBV11-3 to TRBJ2-3; tentative D call: TRBD1 (6 bases). The V gene's germline CDR1 is SGHNT and CDR2 YENEEA. Trimming took off 7 bases at V and 0 bases at J, with 14 bases between the two ends. This CDR3 region has 15 residues. The CDR3 is CASTPGASSTDTQYF. CDR3 bases: TGTGCCAGCACCCCAGGGGCGTCTAGCACAGATACGCAGTATTTT.

This chain joins TRBV7-8 and TRBJ2-1; D is possibly TRBD2 (6 bases). V was shortened by 5 bases and J by 12 bases, with 11 bases between the two germline ends. The CDR3 is 11 residues long. Germline V CDR1 and CDR2: SGHVS, FQNEAQ. The CDR3 sequence: CASSPGEGQFF. CDR3 sequence (DNA): TGTGCCAGCAGCCCGGGAGAGGGGCAGTTCTTC.

This clone turned up a few times. The rearrangement uses TRBV28 and TRBJ2-7, with TRBD1 matching 8 bases. CDR1 and CDR2 (germline): MDHEN, SYDVKM. The CDR3 is 17 residues long. V was pared by 5 bases and J by 2 bases, with 14 bases of the junction left unmatched. CDR3 coding DNA: TGTGCCAGCAGTCTCACCTCCGGGACAGGTTTTACCTACGAGCAGTACTTC. Translation: CASSLTSGTGFTYEQYF.

This clone came up a few times. The CDR3, as DNA: TGTGCCAGCAGTTCAGGGGGTGGAGAGACCCAGTACTTC. Amino acids: CASSSGGGETQYF. The chain recombines TRBV7-6 with TRBJ2-5, with 7 bases aligning to TRBD1. V lost 6 bases to trimming and J lost 4 bases; unmatched junction nucleotides: 5. The CDR3 length is 13 residues. The V gene's germline CDR1 is SGHVS and CDR2 FNYEAQ.